This T cell receptor beta chain was identified during a study of blood T cells in healthy people across ages. For the second PCR, which ran for about 7 to 11 cycles, a sample-barcoded 5' primer and a J-beta primer mix were used. Every cDNA was tagged by a template-switch adaptor with 12 random nucleotides. TCRdb passed the 5' RACE reads through MiXCR, listing each CDR3 protein once. This table has over 1.5 million distinct CDR3 sequences, about 50% appearing once. The V gene's germline CDR1 is KGHDR and CDR2 SFDVKD. This CDR3 has 15 residues. The chain carries TRBV24-1 and TRBJ2-7, with 7 bases matching TRBD1. The DNA end favors TRBJ2-5, so the J call may be wrong. The specimen was blood. The clonotype originates from a middle-aged woman in good health. CDR3: CATSGGQNVGETQYF. DNA for the CDR3: TGTGCCACCAGTGGGGGACAGAACGTCGGGGAGACCCAGTACTTC.